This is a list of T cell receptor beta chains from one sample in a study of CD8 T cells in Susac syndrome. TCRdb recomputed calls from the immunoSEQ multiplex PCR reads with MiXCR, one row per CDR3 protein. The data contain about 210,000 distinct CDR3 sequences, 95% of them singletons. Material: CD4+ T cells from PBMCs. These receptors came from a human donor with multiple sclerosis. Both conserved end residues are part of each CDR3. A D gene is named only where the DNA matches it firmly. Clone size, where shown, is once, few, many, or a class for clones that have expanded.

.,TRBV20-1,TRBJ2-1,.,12,CSARAIHNEQFF,TGCAGTGCTAGAGCTATACACAATGAGCAGTTCTTC
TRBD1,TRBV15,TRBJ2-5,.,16,CATSRARRTGEETQYF,TGTGCCACCAGCAGAGCCCGCCGGACAGGGGAAGAGACCCAGTACTTC
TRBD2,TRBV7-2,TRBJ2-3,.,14,CASSLSGGADTQYF,TGTGCCAGCAGCTTGAGCGGGGGAGCAGATACGCAGTATTTT
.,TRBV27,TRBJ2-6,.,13,CASKDSGANVLTF,TGTGCCAGCAAGGATTCTGGGGCCAACGTCCTGACTTTC
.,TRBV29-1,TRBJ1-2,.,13,CSVTRSQGRGYTF,TGCAGCGTCACCCGTTCACAGGGTAGGGGCTACACCTTC
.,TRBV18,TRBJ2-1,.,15,CASSLQGAGQGEQFF,TGTGCCAGCTCACTACAGGGTGCAGGGCAGGGTGAGCAGTTCTTC
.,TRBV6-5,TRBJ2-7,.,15,CASSYAGMASYEQYF,TGTGCCAGCAGTTACGCAGGGATGGCCTCCTACGAGCAGTACTTC
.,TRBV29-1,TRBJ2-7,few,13,CSVGSAPSYEQYF,TGCAGCGTTGGATCGGCCCCCTCCTACGAGCAGTACTTC
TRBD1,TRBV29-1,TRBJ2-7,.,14,CSVEDHGQGSKQYF,TGCAGCGTTGAAGATCATGGACAGGGCAGTAAGCAGTACTTC
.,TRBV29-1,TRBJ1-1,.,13,CSVETGTYTEAFF,TGCAGCGTTGAAACCGGGACATACACTGAAGCTTTCTTT
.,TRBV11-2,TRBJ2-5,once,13,CASRMGFKETQYF,TGTGCCAGCAGGATGGGGTTTAAAGAGACCCAGTACTTC
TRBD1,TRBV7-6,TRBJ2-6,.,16,CASSPNRGRGANVLTF,TGTGCCAGCAGCCCCAACAGGGGGAGAGGGGCCAACGTCCTGACTTTC
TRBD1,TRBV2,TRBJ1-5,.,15,CASTQGAAGNQPQHF,TGTGCCAGCACCCAGGGGGCGGCGGGCAATCAGCCCCAGCATTTT
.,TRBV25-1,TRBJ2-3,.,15,CASSETAGLGDTQYF,TGTGCCAGCAGTGAAACGGCGGGTTTGGGAGATACGCAGTATTTT
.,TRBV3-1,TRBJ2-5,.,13,CASSQARRETQYF,TGTGCCAGCAGCCAAGCTAGGAGAGAGACCCAGTACTTC
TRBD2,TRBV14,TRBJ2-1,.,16,CASSQGSGLGYNEQFF,TGTGCCAGCAGCCAAGGATCAGGACTAGGGTACAATGAGCAGTTCTTC
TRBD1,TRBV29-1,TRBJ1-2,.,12,CSALTGNYGYTF,TGCAGCGCCCTGACAGGGAACTATGGCTACACCTTC
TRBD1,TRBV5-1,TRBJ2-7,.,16,CASSLGPDRGRYEQYF,TGCGCCAGCAGCTTGGGGCCGGACAGGGGGCGATACGAGCAGTACTTC
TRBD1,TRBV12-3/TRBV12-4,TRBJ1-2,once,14,CASRDPGQIYGYTF,TGTGCCAGCAGGGACCCGGGACAGATTTATGGCTACACCTTC
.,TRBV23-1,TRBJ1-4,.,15,CASSQLTGRSEKLFF,TGCGCCAGCAGTCAATTAACGGGGAGGAGTGAAAAACTGTTTTTT
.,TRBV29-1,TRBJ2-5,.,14,CSVRDGWYQETQYF,TGCAGCGTTCGGGACGGTTGGTACCAAGAGACCCAGTACTTC
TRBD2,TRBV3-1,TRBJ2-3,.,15,CASSPRGGLTDTQYF,TGTGCCAGCAGCCCGCGGGGGGGCCTGACAGATACGCAGTATTTT
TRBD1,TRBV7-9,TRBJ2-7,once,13,CASGGQGGDEQYF,TGTGCCAGCGGGGGACAGGGGGGAGACGAGCAGTACTTC
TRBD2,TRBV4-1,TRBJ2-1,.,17,CASSSAEAPSGYNEQFF,TGCGCCAGCAGTTCGGCCGAGGCCCCTAGCGGTTACAATGAGCAGTTCTTC
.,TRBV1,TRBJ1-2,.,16,CTSSQSRGQGCYGYTF,TGCACCAGCAGCCAATCCCGGGGACAGGGGTGTTATGGCTACACCTTC
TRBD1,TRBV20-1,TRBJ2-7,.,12,CSAQGWDSEQYF,TGCAGCGCACAGGGGTGGGATTCCGAGCAGTACTTC
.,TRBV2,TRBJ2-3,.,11,CASSEMDTQYF,TGTGCCAGCAGTGAGATGGATACGCAGTATTTT
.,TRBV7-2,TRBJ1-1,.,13,CASSFTEGTEAFF,TGTGCCAGCAGCTTTACAGAGGGCACTGAAGCTTTCTTT
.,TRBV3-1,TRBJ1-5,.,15,CASSQDTGSNQPQHF,TGTGCCAGCAGCCAAGATACGGGGAGCAATCAGCCCCAGCATTTT
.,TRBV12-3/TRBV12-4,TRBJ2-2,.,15,CASSPNGANTGELFF,TGTGCCAGCAGTCCGAATGGGGCGAACACCGGGGAGCTGTTTTTT
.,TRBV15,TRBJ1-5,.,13,CATSRGVDQPQHF,TGTGCCACCAGCAGAGGGGTGGATCAGCCCCAGCATTTT
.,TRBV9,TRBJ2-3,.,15,CASSVSPNRVDTQYF,TGTGCCAGCAGCGTAAGCCCCAACAGGGTAGATACGCAGTATTTT
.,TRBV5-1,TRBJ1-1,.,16,CASSLRGDPLNTEAFF,TGCGCCAGCAGCTTGAGGGGAGATCCCTTGAACACTGAAGCTTTCTTT
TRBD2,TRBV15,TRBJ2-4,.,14,CATSARTSGDIQYF,TGTGCCACCAGCGCACGGACTAGTGGGGACATTCAGTACTTC
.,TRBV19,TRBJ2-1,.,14,CASSIQGGYNEQFF,TGTGCCAGTAGTATTCAGGGGGGGTACAATGAGCAGTTCTTC
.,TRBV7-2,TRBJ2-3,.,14,CASSLQRSTDTQYF,TGTGCCAGCAGCTTACAGCGGAGCACAGATACGCAGTATTTT
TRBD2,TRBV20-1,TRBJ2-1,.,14,CSAGGLAGVGEQFF,TGCAGTGCTGGGGGACTAGCGGGAGTGGGTGAGCAGTTCTTC
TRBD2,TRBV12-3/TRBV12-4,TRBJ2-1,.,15,CASIWGLAGDNEQFF,TGTGCCAGCATATGGGGACTAGCGGGGGACAATGAGCAGTTCTTC
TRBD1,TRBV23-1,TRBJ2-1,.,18,CASSHLPTGEKAYNEQFF,TGCGCCAGCAGTCACCTCCCGACAGGGGAGAAAGCCTACAATGAGCAGTTCTTC
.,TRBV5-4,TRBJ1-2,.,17,CASSPRVRRTDNYGYTF,TGTGCCAGCAGCCCCCGCGTGCGGCGAACCGATAACTATGGCTACACCTTC
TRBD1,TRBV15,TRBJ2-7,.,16,CATSGRLDRVSDEQYF,TGTGCCACCAGCGGCCGGCTCGACAGGGTGTCAGACGAGCAGTACTTC